The present TCR beta chain was sequenced within a study of T cells in Graves' hyperthyroidism and ophthalmopathy. The length of the CDR3 is 16 residues. J was trimmed by 2 bases and V by 3 bases; bases with no gene match: 3. Amplification of TCR beta CDR3 regions was performed using RNA transcripts as template. The HTBI set primed first-round TCR CDR3 RT-PCR. In TCRdb, the multiplex PCR reads were re-called with MiXCR into one record per CDR3 protein. This sample carries around 300,000 distinct CDR3 sequences, approximately 15% of them seen once, and the ten largest clones take around 24%. Uncontrolled infection, other autoimmune disease, pregnancy and lactation each barred patients from inclusion.

Specimen: blood. The receptor comes from a woman aged 30 to 39 with Graves' hyperthyroidism. The V call is TRBV12-3 or TRBV12-4, the J call TRBJ2-3, with TRBD2 identical over 12 bases. The CDR3, as DNA: TGTGCCAGCAGTTTCCGACTAGCGGGAGTCACAGATACGCAGTATTTT. Amino acids: CASSFRLAGVTDTQYF.